A single sample gave rise to the 14 T cell receptor beta chains below, sequenced in a study of blood T cell repertoires in COVID-19. Sequenced by immunoSEQ multiplex PCR; TCRdb stores in-frame clones only, minus some. Among approximately 350,000 clones listed, roughly four fifths were seen once. The sequencing input was PBMCs or T cells enriched from blood (not recorded which). Source of these receptors: a woman between 50 and 59 years old who had recovered from COVID-19.

This rearrangement joins TRBV28 to TRBJ2-7; 9 bases fit TRBD2. Germline values: CDR1 MDHEN, CDR2 SYDVKM. The V gene end was trimmed by 4 bases and the J gene end by 4 bases; junction bases not matched to a gene: 5. The CDR3 runs 14 residues. The DNA for the CDR3 is TGTGCCAGCAGTTCGCTAGCGGGATGGTACGAGCAGTACTTC. Protein: CASSSLAGWYEQYF.

The chain couples TRBV7-8 to TRBJ2-1; weak D call: TRBD2 (6 bases). Between the trimmed V and J ends, which lost 5 bases and 0 bases, there was a span of 17 bases. The length of the CDR3 is 17 residues. Germline V CDR1 and CDR2: SGHVS, FQNEAQ. This chain's CDR3 is CASSPAWGGLSYNEQFF. The CDR3 bases are TGTGCCAGCAGCCCAGCATGGGGAGGCCTCTCCTACAATGAGCAGTTCTTC. Together with reference TRBV7-8 and TRBJ2-1, the CDR3 gives the full variable domain: GAGVSQSPRYKVAKRGQDVALRCDPISGHVSLFWYQQALGQGPEFLTYFQNEAQLDKSGLPSDRFFAERPEGSVSTLKIQRTQQEDSAVYLCASSPAWGGLSYNEQFFGPGTRLTVL.

V and J are TRBV7-2 and TRBJ2-3; TRBD2 agrees at 8 bases. Germline assignment: CDR1 SGHTA and CDR2 FQGNSA. After removal of 3 bases from V and 0 bases from J, the junction contained 2 bases not matched to a gene. The CDR3 is 15 residues long. This CDR3 reads CASSLERESTDTQYF. CDR3 DNA sequence: TGTGCCAGCAGCTTGGAGCGGGAGAGCACAGATACGCAGTATTTT.

This clone was recorded once. Additional DNA sequences in this sample encode the identical CDR3. The V call is TRBV30, the J call TRBJ1-1; weak D call: TRBD1 (6 bases). The CDR3 loop spans 13 amino acids. Trimming took 0 bases from V and 4 from J, leaving 9 bases between them. Germline V gene sequence: CDR1 GTSNPN, CDR2 SVGIG (reference sequence). In nucleotides, the CDR3 is TGTGCCTGGAGTGTAGGGGGTGGCACTGAAGCTTTCTTT. Amino acids: CAWSVGGGTEAFF.

V usage is TRBV6-5 and J usage is TRBJ1-2; 9 bases fit TRBD1. J gave up 8 bases and V 5 bases, and 6 bases lay outside the gene matches. The CDR3 has 13 residues. CDR1 MNHEY and CDR2 SVGAGI come from the germline V gene. CDR3 sequence: CASSNDRGGGYTF. As DNA, the CDR3 is TGTGCCAGCAGTAACGACAGGGGGGGAGGCTACACCTTC.

The rearrangement links TRBV14 to TRBJ1-4; unclear D gene. CDR3 length: 14 amino acids. V dropped 3 bases and J dropped 8 bases, with 13 bases sitting between them. In germline, CDR1 is SGHDN, CDR2 FVKESK. For the CDR3, the DNA is TGTGCCAGCAGCCATCTGAGGAGCGGGGAAAAACTGTTTTTT. Translated: CASSHLRSGEKLFF.

The chain uses TRBV19 and TRBJ2-2, with 12 nucleotides matching TRBD2. The trim removed 5 bases at V and 6 bases at J, leaving 10 bases unmatched. The V gene's germline CDR1 is LNHDA and CDR2 SQIVND (reference sequence). This CDR3 has 17 amino acids. The CDR3 reads CASSGTSGLWDAGELFF. The DNA of the CDR3 is TGTGCCAGTAGTGGGACTAGCGGGTTGTGGGACGCCGGGGAGCTGTTTTTT.

This clone appeared a single time. The chain combines TRBV14 with TRBJ1-2; D perhaps matches TRBD1 (6 bases). Germline V gene sequence: CDR1 SGHDN, CDR2 FVKESK. The CDR3 runs 18 residues. V dropped 0 bases and J dropped 3 bases, with 20 bases sitting between them. As DNA, the CDR3 is TGTGCCAGCAGCCAAGATCCAGTGGGAATGACAGGAGACTATGGCTACACCTTC. It encodes CASSQDPVGMTGDYGYTF. Combining the CDR3 with reference TRBV14 and TRBJ1-2 gives the whole variable domain EAGVTQFPSHSVIEKGQTVTLRCDPISGHDNLYWYRRVMGKEIKFLLHFVKESKQDESGMPNNRFLAERTGGTYSTLKVQPAELEDSGVYFCASSQDPVGMTGDYGYTFGSGTRLTVV.

This clone was observed once. V and J are TRBV29-1 and TRBJ2-5, with D perhaps TRBD2 (6 bases). The germline V and J ends were trimmed by 0 bases and 9 bases, with 8 bases remaining between them. CDR3 size: 11 residues. Germline assignment: CDR1 SQVTM and CDR2 ANQGSEA. This CDR3 reads CSVEEAGPQYF. The CDR3 nucleotides read TGCAGCGTTGAAGAGGCGGGGCCCCAGTACTTC.

The rearrangement joins TRBV13 to TRBJ1-4, with TRBD1 as a possible D gene (5 bases). V was pared by 2 bases and J by 4 bases, with 8 bases between. CDR3 length: 14 residues. The germline V gene encodes CDR1 PRHDT and CDR2 FYEKMQ (reference sequence). The CDR3 nucleotides read TGTGCCAGCAGCTTATGGGGGGTTAATGAAAAACTGTTTTTT. Its protein is CASSLWGVNEKLFF. The full variable domain, with the rest looked up from reference TRBV13 and TRBJ1-4, is AAGVIQSPRHLIKEKRETATLKCYPIPRHDTVYWYQQGPGQDPQFLISFYEKMQSDKGSIPDRFSAQQFSDYHSELNMSSLELGDSALYFCASSLWGVNEKLFFGSGTQLSVL.

V gene TRBV6-5 combines with J gene TRBJ2-3; TRBD2 matches at 10 bases. Germline values: CDR1 MNHEY, CDR2 SVGAGI. V shed 5 bases and J 3 bases; nucleotides not matched to a gene: 2. This CDR3 is 14 amino acids long. The CDR3 coding sequence is TGTGCCAGCAGTCAGACTAGCGGGACAGATACGCAGTATTTT. It translates to CASSQTSGTDTQYF.

This clone was observed once. CDR3 sequence reads: CASSPDSGGEQFF. CDR3 bases: TGTGCCAGCAGCCCTGACTCGGGGGGTGAGCAGTTCTTC. This chain uses TRBV11-3 with TRBJ2-1; 7 nucleotides line up with TRBD2. V was clipped by 5 bases and J by 9 bases; unmatched bases: 7. Germline V gene lookup returns CDR1 SGHNT and CDR2 YENEEA. This CDR3 contains 13 residues. The whole variable domain, filled in from reference TRBV11-3 and TRBJ2-1, reads EAGVVQSPRYKIIEKKQPVAFWCNPISGHNTLYWYLQNLGQGPELLIRYENEEAVDDSQLPKDRFSAERLKGVDSTLKIQPAELGDSAVYLCASSPDSGGEQFFGPGTRLTVL.

The CDR3 coding sequence is TGTGCCAGCAGTTACTCGAACCTAGTCGCCAAAAACATTCAGTACTTC. This translates into CASSYSNLVAKNIQYF. This chain joins TRBV6-5 and TRBJ2-4; the D is unclear. V shed 0 bases and J shed 1 base, with 10 bases lying between them. The CDR3 is made up of 16 amino acids. The germline gives CDR1 MNHEY, CDR2 SVGAGI.

This chain connects TRBV4-1 to TRBJ2-3; 11 nucleotides line up with TRBD2. Germline V CDR1 and CDR2: MGHRA, YSYEKL. The CDR3 length is 17 residues. Germline trimming cut 3 bases from V and 4 bases from J; bases unmatched to any gene: 9. The CDR3 nucleotides are TGCGCCAGCAGCCACTTACTTAGACTAGCGGGGTCAGATACGCAGTATTTT. It is translated as CASSHLLRLAGSDTQYF.